This TCR beta chain was obtained from a study of molecular identifiers for immune sequencing clone quantification (dated by TCRdb to the late 2010s). With respect to the entire study: For a replicate experiment, the RNA from either about 20,000 or 100,000 naive CD8 T cells was divided into five aliquots, and four of those aliquots went on to sequencing. The study was a methods study using CD8 T cells to benchmark molecular-identifier clustering-based TCR repertoire sequencing (MIDCIRS) and TCR RNA copy counting. Results the study describes overall, beyond this receptor: Spiked-in Jurkat TCR RNA equal to a single cell's worth was reported to be detectable even within one million naive CD8 T cells. Modeling indicated approximately 3.1 TCR RNA copies recovered per cell, compared with 7.5 to 10 by digital PCR, which implies a capture efficiency of around 31%. The naive libraries included spiked-in Jurkat TCR RNA (over nine copies' worth), and this RNA is not part of the donor repertoire. In CMV-specific effector cells, over 99% of molecules were held by clones above 20 RNA copies, whereas under 1% of molecules were held by such clones in naive cells. When barcode sub-clustering was not used, chimeric consensus sequences inflated TCR diversity, with chimeras reaching as high as 47%. Highly expanded clone sizes could be underestimated if identical TCR molecules share a barcode.

The CDR3 goes from the cysteine to the phenylalanine over 14 residues. Only the CDR3 region is kept as DNA, spanning 42 bases read in frame from base 1. A distance of 21 bases separates the germline ends of V and J, which lose 10 bases and 5 bases respectively. The germline V gene sets CDR1 to MNHEY and CDR2 to SVGEGT. Libraries of naive CD8 T cells were built from around 20,000 to 990,000 sorted cells, with 10%, 30% or 50% of the purified RNA used. On a BD FACSAria II, naive CD8 T cells were FACS-sorted as CD8+CD4-CCR7+CD45RA+ and collected into RLT Plus buffer. To test detection sensitivity, Jurkat RNA equal to under 13 TCR copies was added to samples of about 20,000-1,000,000 naive CD8 T cells. Enrichment of CD8 T cells was performed with RosetteSep CD8+ T Cell Enrichment Cocktail and Ficoll-Paque, after which ACK red cell lysis was carried out. For this clonotype: The target of this receptor is not known. One base away there is no much larger clone; base qualities are not given.

The protocol used for the library was PCR. The sequencer listed for this sample is Illumina HiSeq 4000. Preparation of bulk TCR libraries followed a previously described approach, with the TCR primers listed in Table S5. Total RNA was purified with the Qiagen AllPrep DNA/RNA kit. Before analysis, reads from multiple sequencing runs of the same library were pooled. The published analysis was carried out like this. Reads were retained only if their TCR constant sequence matched exactly, and those retained reads were trimmed to 150 nt and grouped according to their 12-nt molecular barcodes. Reads in each barcode group were sub-clustered using a 15% Levenshtein threshold, and a quality-weighted consensus sequence was built for each RNA molecule. Non-functional sequences were removed, as were lower-count sequences one edit away from another. On the basis of fitting two negative binomial distributions, barcode sub-clusters with fewer than 20% of the maximum read count were discarded. TCRdb ran its own pipeline on the public reads, namely fastp trimming at Q25 and MiXCR clone calling, and kept in-frame beta chains. Entries that share a CDR3 protein sequence are merged under the most common genes and DNA. TCRdb's processing, not the study's, gives the V and J calls here. This sample has 70,000 to 95,000 distinct CDR3 sequences in its table, and roughly 19% of those were observed once. Of the sample, roughly 0.89% is held by the ten largest clones.

The receptor was isolated from a human donor in good health. Some libraries in this study had Jurkat cell RNA spiked in. The source material was naive CD8+ T cells from blood, with Jurkat cell RNA spiked in. The sample's cell subset or site label is to be understood as: FACS-sorted CD8+CD4-CCR7+CD45RA+ naive T cells. Here the chain combines TRBV6-2 or TRBV6-3 and TRBJ2-7; the D region possibly corresponds to TRBD2 (6 bases align). The sequenced DNA is TGTGCCACCACCGAGCGGGCGTATGGCCACGAGCAGTACTTC. Its protein product is CATTERAYGHEQYF.